This is a list of T cell receptor beta chains from one sample in a study of shared clonotypes between healthy human individuals. Libraries were prepared by immunoSEQ multiplex PCR; TCRdb keeps only in-frame clonotypes and omits some of them. This table holds around 2,000,000 clones, about 92% found once. Sequenced: naive CD8+ T cells from PBMCs. All receptors derive from a man aged 18 to 30 in good health. Some clones in this sample may be carry-over from other donors' samples. Each CDR3 is given with its conserved first and last residue. Each record gives: V gene, D gene, J gene, clone size, CDR3 protein, CDR3 DNA. The D gene is left open where the match is weak. Only some rows state a clone size, as once, few, many or a class for expanded clones.

TRBV4-2,.,TRBJ2-7,few,CASSQDYHEQYF,TGTGCCAGCAGCCAAGATTACCACGAGCAGTACTTC
TRBV5-8,.,TRBJ2-5,.,CASSFASLYQETQYF,TGTGCCAGCAGCTTCGCCAGTTTATACCAAGAGACCCAGTACTTC
TRBV19,TRBD1,TRBJ2-7,.,CASSTGTGIYEQYF,TGTGCCAGTAGTACCGGGACAGGGATCTACGAGCAGTACTTC
TRBV6-6,.,TRBJ2-7,.,CASSYSGVDEQYF,TGTGCCAGCAGTTACTCTGGGGTGGACGAGCAGTACTTC
TRBV30,TRBD2,TRBJ2-3,few,CAWSASGSTDTQYF,TGTGCCTGGAGTGCTAGCGGGAGCACAGATACGCAGTATTTT
TRBV2,.,TRBJ1-4,.,CASSGSAGANEKLFF,TGTGCCAGCAGTGGGTCCGCAGGGGCTAATGAAAAACTGTTTTTT
TRBV7-8,TRBD2,TRBJ2-1,.,CASSYSGRAPVGNEQFF,TGTGCCAGCAGCTATAGCGGGAGGGCCCCTGTGGGGAATGAGCAGTTCTTC
TRBV19,.,TRBJ1-2,.,CASSFLPGPNLNYGYTF,TGTGCCAGTAGTTTCCTTCCGGGACCGAACTTAAACTATGGCTACACCTTC
TRBV4-1,.,TRBJ2-2,.,CASSQDLVAGHYTGELFF,TGCGCCAGCAGCCAAGATCTGGTCGCGGGGCACTACACCGGGGAGCTGTTTTTT
TRBV19,.,TRBJ2-3,.,CASSMGTFTDTQYF,TGTGCCAGTAGTATGGGGACTTTCACAGATACGCAGTATTTT
TRBV2,.,TRBJ2-3,.,CASSERLAFDTQYF,TGTGCCAGCAGTGAACGCCTAGCTTTTGATACGCAGTATTTT
TRBV27,.,TRBJ2-2,.,CASSLGSRAGELFF,TGTGCCAGCAGTTTGGGCTCCCGTGCCGGGGAGCTGTTTTTT
TRBV7-9,.,TRBJ1-4,once,CASSPTPRDGEKLFF,TGTGCCAGCAGCCCCACCCCAAGGGATGGTGAAAAACTGTTTTTT
TRBV21-1,.,TRBJ1-2,.,CASSKVCGQLFPYGYTF,TGTGCCAGCAGCAAAGTCTGTGGGCAGTTATTTCCTTATGGCTACACCTTC
TRBV27,.,TRBJ2-7,.,CASSMPGRGYEQYF,TGTGCCAGCAGTATGCCGGGTAGGGGCTACGAGCAGTACTTC
TRBV5-6,TRBD2,TRBJ2-7,.,CASSKGLAAYEQYF,TGTGCCAGCAGCAAGGGACTAGCCGCCTACGAGCAGTACTTC
TRBV27,.,TRBJ1-1,.,CASSLYGQPTEAFF,TGTGCCAGCAGTTTATACGGACAGCCCACTGAAGCTTTCTTT
TRBV27,.,TRBJ2-3,.,CASSSGRPIPPTDTQYF,TGTGCCAGCAGTTCCGGCCGGCCTATACCCCCCACAGATACGCAGTATTTT
TRBV7-9,.,TRBJ2-5,few,CASSSSQETTRQETQYF,TGTGCCAGCTCAAGTTCGCAGGAGACCACCAGACAAGAGACCCAGTACTTC
TRBV9,.,TRBJ2-7,.,CASSGASATSYEQYF,TGTGCCAGCAGCGGTGCTAGCGCTACCTCCTACGAGCAGTACTTC
TRBV10-2,.,TRBJ2-7,.,CASSERLPEQYF,TGCGCCAGCAGTGAGAGATTGCCCGAGCAGTACTTC
TRBV4-1,TRBD2,TRBJ2-1,.,CASSFLLAGGSYNEQFF,TGCGCCAGCAGCTTCCTTTTAGCGGGAGGCTCCTACAATGAGCAGTTCTTC
TRBV27,.,TRBJ2-5,.,CASSPKGETQYF,TGTGCCAGCTCCCCAAAAGGAGAGACCCAGTACTTC
TRBV6-5,.,TRBJ2-5,.,CASTPMGPSQETQYF,TGTGCCAGCACCCCAATGGGACCCTCCCAAGAGACCCAGTACTTC
TRBV9,.,TRBJ1-1,.,CASSVEITGPEAFF,TGTGCCAGCAGCGTAGAGATCACAGGCCCTGAAGCTTTCTTT